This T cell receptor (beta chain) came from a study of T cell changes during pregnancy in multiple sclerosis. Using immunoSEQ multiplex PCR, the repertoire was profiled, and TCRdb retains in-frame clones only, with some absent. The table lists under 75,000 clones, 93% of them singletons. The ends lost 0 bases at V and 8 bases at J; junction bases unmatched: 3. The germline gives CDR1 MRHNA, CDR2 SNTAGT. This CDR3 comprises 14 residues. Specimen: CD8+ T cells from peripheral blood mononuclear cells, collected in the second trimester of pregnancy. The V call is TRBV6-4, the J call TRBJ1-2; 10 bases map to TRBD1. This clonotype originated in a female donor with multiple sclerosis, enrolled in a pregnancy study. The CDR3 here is CASSDSGTGDGYTF. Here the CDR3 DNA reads TGTGCCAGCAGTGACTCCGGGACAGGGGACGGCTACACCTTC.